This T cell receptor beta chain was sequenced during a study of T cell clonotyping in hematopoietic cell transplantation. Worth noting for this clone: Its antigen is still unknown.

General study findings and limits: Graft donor and pretransplant recipient Inverse Simpson Index values predicted broader posttransplant TCR diversity.

The CDR3 has 15 amino acids. In germline, CDR1 is MNHNS, CDR2 SASEGT. V shed 8 bases and J shed 1 base, with 17 bases lying between them. Method: immunoSEQ multiplex PCR; TCRdb's copy keeps in-frame clones and lacks some. The table lists 69,000 or so clones, around 94% of them singletons, with roughly 1.7% in the top ten. The rearrangement joins TRBV6-1 to TRBJ1-1; D remains ambiguous. This receptor was obtained from a man aged 50-60 years in good health. Some clones in this sample may be carry-over from other donors' samples. Sequenced material: peripheral blood mononuclear cells. This CDR3 is CASVPAKSGNTEAFF. CDR3 in DNA: TGTGCCAGCGTACCCGCGAAATCAGGGAACACTGAAGCTTTCTTT.